One and the same sample provided the 21 T cell receptor beta chains below, sequenced in a study of blood T cell repertoires in COVID-19. The repertoire was sequenced with immunoSEQ multiplex PCR; TCRdb's copy has only in-frame clones and lacks some. The sample contains about 120,000 clones, roughly 80% of which appear only once. Sequencing input: peripheral blood. The receptors here all came from a man aged 25-45 years with acute or convalescent COVID-19.

V and J are TRBV7-9 and TRBJ1-2, with D perhaps TRBD1 (6 bases). With 5 bases removed from V and 5 bases from J, the gap between germline ends came to 24 bases. This CDR3 has 17 residues. CDR1 is SEHNR, CDR2 FQNEAQ, per germline (reference sequence). Here the CDR3 DNA reads TGTGCCAGCAGCACAACTCCGACAGGTCAGGCCCTATATGGCTACACCTTC. Translating gives CASSTTPTGQALYGYTF.

This clone was recorded once. The rearrangement links TRBV4-2 to TRBJ2-2; the D gene is possibly TRBD2 (5 bases). Trimming cost V 10 bases and J 6 bases, with 33 bases left between them. CDR1 and CDR2 from the germline V gene are LGHNA and YNFKEQ. There are 19 residues in the CDR3. Here the CDR3 DNA reads TGTGCCACGGAGCCGTTAGGTCTGGTCGGGGATCTAGGACCCGGGGAGCTGTTTTTT. The encoded protein is CATEPLGLVGDLGPGELFF.

The chain is built from TRBV29-1 and TRBJ2-7; perhaps TRBD1 as D (6 bases). The germline CDR1 and CDR2 sequences are SQVTM and ANQGSEA. The ends were cut back, 7 bases at V and 6 bases at J, with 16 bases in the middle. The CDR3 totals 12 residues. CDR3: CSGPGDEGEQYV. The CDR3 DNA is TGCAGCGGTCCAGGGGATGAGGGCGAGCAGTACGTC.

The chain has TRBV7-2 and TRBJ2-7; D not resolved. Trimming took off 4 bases at V and 3 bases at J, with 4 bases between the two ends. The CDR3 runs 11 residues. Germline CDR1 and CDR2: SGHTA and FQGNSA. The CDR3 protein is CASSSIYEQYF. For the CDR3, the DNA is TGTGCCAGCAGCTCTATCTACGAGCAGTACTTC.

The chain uses TRBV7-2 and TRBJ1-5, with a tentative D call TRBD1 (5 bases). The germline V and J ends were trimmed by 0 bases and 3 bases, with 9 bases remaining between them. This CDR3 has 15 residues. Germline values: CDR1 SGHTA, CDR2 FQGNSA. The CDR3 sequence: CASSLAGHPNQPQHF. The CDR3, as DNA: TGTGCCAGCAGCTTAGCCGGACATCCCAATCAGCCCCAGCATTTT.

J is TRBJ2-1 and V is TRBV5-1; D is possibly TRBD2 (5 bases). The CDR3 is 17 residues long. Trimming cost V 4 bases and J 3 bases, with 20 bases left between them. Germline V gene data show CDR1 as SGHRS and CDR2 as YFSETQ. In DNA form, the CDR3 reads TGCGCCAGCAGCCTTGGGAGTTTAGTTTGGGACTACAATGAGCAGTTCTTC. Encoded protein: CASSLGSLVWDYNEQFF.

J is TRBJ2-7 and V is TRBV18; 8 bases agree with TRBD2. Looked up from germline, CDR1 is KGHSH and CDR2 is LQKENI. Losses at the gene ends were 3 bases for V and 6 bases for J; bases not matched to a gene: 4. The CDR3 consists of 13 residues. The CDR3: CASSPGLGGEQYF. CDR3 nucleotides: TGTGCCAGCTCACCGGGACTAGGCGGCGAGCAGTACTTC.

CDR3 residues: CASSFGTSGTHNEQFF. The CDR3 nucleotides are TGTGCCAGCAGTTTTGGGACTAGCGGGACTCACAATGAGCAGTTCTTC. This sequence joins TRBV27 and TRBJ2-1; 13 nucleotides align to TRBD2. V dropped 3 bases and J dropped 5; count of bases not matched to a gene: 4. The germline V gene has CDR1 MNHEY and CDR2 SMNVEV (reference sequence). CDR3 size: 16 residues.

The genes are TRBV3-1 (or the pseudogene TRBV3-2) and TRBJ1-2; 9 bases align to TRBD1. The CDR3 sequence is 17 residues long. CDR1 and CDR2 (germline): LGHDT, YNNKEL (reference sequence). The junction had 7 bases not matched to a gene; V was cut back by 0 bases and J by 2 bases. CDR3 DNA: TGTGCCAGCAGCCAAGACATAGTGGGACAGGGAAACTATGGCTACACCTTC. The encoded protein is CASSQDIVGQGNYGYTF.

The chain employs TRBV30 and TRBJ2-7; D may be TRBD2 (6 bases). CDR1 and CDR2 (germline): GTSNPN, SVGIG (reference sequence). The CDR3 extends over 14 amino acids. Trimming cost V 1 base and J 1 base, with 11 bases left between them. CDR3 nucleotides: TGTGCCTGGAGTGGGCTAGGGACTTCCTACGAGCAGTACGTC. Translated, it gives CAWSGLGTSYEQYV.

The chain carries TRBV7-2 and TRBJ2-7; 7 nucleotides align to TRBD1. The J segment lost 5 bases and the V segment lost 5 bases, leaving 6 bases of the junction unmatched. The CDR3 length is 13 residues. Germline values: CDR1 SGHTA, CDR2 FQGNSA. CDR3 loop: CASSANRGHEQYV. DNA for the CDR3: TGTGCCAGCAGCGCCAACAGGGGCCACGAGCAGTACGTC.

The rearrangement joins TRBV11-3 to TRBJ2-7; 7 bases agree with TRBD1. This CDR3 is 14 amino acids long. V trimming: 5 bases; J trimming: 1 base; junction bases outside the gene matches: 5. Germline assignment: CDR1 SGHNT and CDR2 YENEEA. The CDR3 spells CASSPRQGSYEQYF. CDR3 bases: TGTGCCAGCAGCCCGCGACAGGGTTCCTACGAGCAGTACTTC.

This sequence joins TRBV6-2 or TRBV6-3 and TRBJ1-1, with D unclear. In germline, CDR1 is MNHEY, CDR2 SVGEGT. This CDR3 comprises 16 residues. The V end lost 6 bases, the J end lost 0 bases, and 17 bases lay between the germline ends. The CDR3 is CASSQDGLELNTEAFF. As DNA, the CDR3 is TGTGCCAGCAGCCAGGACGGACTCGAACTGAACACTGAAGCTTTCTTT.

V usage is TRBV25-1 and J usage is TRBJ1-2, with 7 bases aligning to TRBD1. With 3 bases clipped from V and 3 bases from J, the junction kept 1 base outside the gene matches. CDR1 MGHDK and CDR2 SYGVNS come from the germline V gene. CDR3 length equals 13 residues. Written as DNA, the CDR3 is TGTGCCAGCAGTGATGACAGGGACTATGGCTACACCTTC. Amino acids: CASSDDRDYGYTF.

The rearrangement links TRBV11-2 to TRBJ1-2; 9 bases agree with TRBD1. V shed 3 bases and J 5 bases; nucleotides not matched to a gene: 13. This CDR3 is 17 amino acids long. The V gene's germline CDR1 is SGHAT and CDR2 FQNNGV. CDR3 in DNA: TGTGCCAGCAGCTTTGGGACAGGGTTAGTTGGATCTTATGGCTACACCTTC. It translates to CASSFGTGLVGSYGYTF.

This rearrangement joins TRBV10-3 to TRBJ2-3; 9 bases fit TRBD1. Germline V gene sequence: CDR1 ENHRY, CDR2 SYGVKD. The CDR3 has 16 amino acids. V shed 10 bases, J shed 0 bases, and the junction held 11 bases outside the gene matches. Written as DNA, the CDR3 is TGTGCCACCAATGGGGGGACAGGGACTAGCACAGATACGCAGTATTTT. Residues: CATNGGTGTSTDTQYF.

The chain carries TRBV6-1 and TRBJ2-7; TRBD2 agrees at 7 bases. After removal of 3 bases from V and 0 bases from J, the junction contained 11 bases not matched to a gene. Germline values: CDR1 MNHNS, CDR2 SASEGT. The CDR3 runs 17 residues. For the CDR3, the DNA is TGTGCCAGCAGTGAGCCCCTAAAGGGAGGGGTCTCCTACGAGCAGTACTTC. It translates to CASSEPLKGGVSYEQYF.

This clone was detected a few times. This chain links TRBV11-2 with TRBJ1-4; unclear D gene. The CDR3 is 14 residues long. CDR1 and CDR2 (germline): SGHAT, FQNNGV. Trimming shortened V by 5 bases and J by 8 bases, and 15 bases separated the two germline ends. Here the CDR3 DNA reads TGTGCCAGCAGCCCGGCGGGGATTAGCGAAAAACTGTTTTTT. Protein: CASSPAGISEKLFF.

The chain carries TRBV7-3 and TRBJ2-2; possibly TRBD1 for D (5 bases). From germline, CDR1 is SGHTA and CDR2 FQGTGA. V was clipped by 0 bases and J by 6 bases, with 8 bases between them. The CDR3 totals 14 residues. CDR3 coding DNA: TGTGCCAGCAGCTTAACGGGCAGGGCCGGGGAGCTGTTTTTT. Translated: CASSLTGRAGELFF.

This clone has only a few counts. The J gene is TRBJ1-2, the V gene TRBV9; D not certain. The CDR3 runs 13 residues. Germline CDR1 reads SGDLS; CDR2 reads YYNGEE. Trimming stripped 0 bases from V and 5 bases from J, with 8 bases between. The CDR3 DNA is TGTGCCAGCAGCGTAGAGAATAGATATGGCTACACCTTC. This sequence encodes CASSVENRYGYTF.

The genes are TRBV10-3 and TRBJ1-5; D is uncertain. The CDR3 covers 15 residues. Trimming shortened V by 2 bases and J by 5 bases, and 13 bases separated the two germline ends. Germline V CDR1 and CDR2: ENHRY, SYGVKD. The CDR3 DNA follows: TGTGCCATCAGTGAGGGCCGCCGACTAGATCAGCCCCAGCATTTT. Protein sequence: CAISEGRRLDQPQHF.